This T cell receptor beta chain was recorded in a study of T cell responses to AZD1222 COVID-19 vaccine. The study's findings and limits: Repertoire sampling happened only post peak T cell response.

Using immunoSEQ multiplex PCR, the repertoire was profiled, and TCRdb retains in-frame clones only, with some absent. The repertoire holds some 150,000 clones, with more than 75% as singletons. This clone was observed a single time. Its target is unknown. The V and J ends lost 2 bases and 0 bases respectively, with 11 bases between them. The germline V gene encodes CDR1 SGHDT and CDR2 YYEEEE. The CDR3 consists of 15 residues. The input for sequencing was peripheral blood, taken 28 days after the second AZD1222 dose. J is TRBJ1-1 and V is TRBV5-6; tentatively, D is TRBD1 (6 bases). This receptor was identified in an adult who received the AZD1222 COVID-19 vaccine. DNA of the CDR3: TGTGCCAGCAGCTTAACAGGGCTCCTGAACACTGAAGCTTTCTTT. Protein product: CASSLTGLLNTEAFF.